Detailed here is one T cell receptor beta chain. The authors reverse transcribed roughly 0.5 to 1 ug RNA with random hexamers. One entry per CDR3 protein results from TCRdb running MiXCR on the immunoSEQ multiplex PCR reads. The repertoire holds some 97,000 distinct CDR3 sequences, about 96% seen once, with less than 0.35% in the top ten. This sample is part of a study of CD8 T cells in Susac syndrome. In the study overall: At the time their blood was drawn, patients with Susac syndrome were either therapy-naive, on corticosteroids (with some of them also receiving intravenous immunoglobulin), or on intravenous immunoglobulin alone.

The germline V gene has CDR1 DFQATT and CDR2 SNEGSKA (reference sequence). Trimming took 5 bases from V and 0 from J; bases not matched to a gene: 1. This CDR3 comprises 13 residues. Material for sequencing was CD8+ T cells from PBMCs. The sequence came from a human donor with Susac syndrome. The chain recombines TRBV20-1 with TRBJ2-7; 10 bases align to TRBD1. The CDR3 DNA is TGCAGTGCTTGGGACAGGGGCTCCTACGAGCAGTACTTC. Translated: CSAWDRGSYEQYF.